This TCR beta chain was retrieved from a study of cytomegalovirus exposure and HLA in healthy donors. This clone turned up a few times. A read error may account for a junction end that differs from germline. The CDR3 is 12 amino acids. Germline CDR1 MDHEN, CDR2 SYDVKM. With 60 Vbeta and 13 Jbeta primers, the PCR was carried out. Data came from immunoSEQ multiplex PCR; TCRdb stores just in-frame clones and leaves some out. The profile covers some 110,000 clones, with roughly 66% appearing a single time and less than 2% taken by the ten largest. The chain combines TRBV28 with TRBJ1-5, with D possibly TRBD1 on 6 matching bases. The receptor was derived from a man aged 18 to 30 in good health and CMV-seronegative. Sequencing was done on a sample of PBMCs. The CDR3 DNA sequence: TGTGCCAGCAGTCTCCCCGGACAGCGCCAGCATTTT. Protein sequence: CASSLPGQRQHF.